These 27 T cell receptor beta chains originate from one sample sequenced in a study of blood T cell repertoires in COVID-19. The repertoire was sequenced with immunoSEQ multiplex PCR; TCRdb's copy has only in-frame clones and lacks some. Among 350,000 to 450,000 clones listed, 89% were seen once. The sample consisted of peripheral blood. The receptors originated from a man in his forties with acute or convalescent COVID-19.

The genes are TRBV2 and TRBJ2-7, with a tentative D call TRBD1 (6 bases). Trimming took 7 bases from V and 3 from J, leaving 13 bases between them. The CDR3 is 13 amino acids. Germline V gene lookup returns CDR1 SNHLY and CDR2 FYNNEI. CDR3 nucleotides: TGTGCCAGCAAACAGGGAAACTTCTACGAGCAGTACTTC. It translates to CASKQGNFYEQYF.

The chain combines TRBV4-1 with TRBJ2-6, with D perhaps TRBD2 (6 bases). The CDR3 runs 15 residues. Germline V gives CDR1 MGHRA, CDR2 YSYEKL. V lost 4 bases, J lost 4 bases, and 11 bases lay in between. The CDR3 loop reads CASSPRDSGANVLTF. CDR3 DNA sequence: TGCGCCAGCAGCCCCCGGGACTCCGGGGCCAACGTCCTGACTTTC.

The V gene is TRBV3-1 (or the pseudogene TRBV3-2), the J gene TRBJ2-1; 9 nucleotides line up with TRBD2. After removal of 0 bases from V and 2 bases from J, the junction contained 17 bases not matched to a gene. The V gene's germline CDR1 is LGHDT and CDR2 YNNKEL (reference sequence). The CDR3 runs to 21 residues. CDR3: CASSQDRLWREGRLTYNEQFF. The CDR3 DNA sequence: TGTGCCAGCAGCCAAGATAGGTTGTGGCGGGAGGGCCGGTTGACCTACAATGAGCAGTTCTTC.

The chain carries TRBV30 and TRBJ1-5; TRBD1 matches 7 bases. The germline V gene encodes CDR1 GTSNPN and CDR2 SVGIG (reference sequence). Trimming took 2 bases from V and 6 from J; bases not matched to a gene: 4. CDR3 length equals 13 residues. The CDR3 sequence is CAWSSRGAQPQHF. Written as DNA, the CDR3 is TGTGCCTGGAGTAGCAGGGGGGCTCAGCCCCAGCATTTT.

The table lists this clone with a few counts. The chain joins TRBV18 to TRBJ2-1, with a tentative D call TRBD2 (7 bases). Trimming stripped 2 bases from V and 0 bases from J, with 14 bases between. The CDR3 totals 17 residues. CDR1 is KGHSH and CDR2 is LQKENI in the germline V gene. This CDR3 is CASSPGAGATSYNEQFF. In DNA, the CDR3 is TGTGCCAGCTCACCAGGTGCGGGGGCTACCTCCTACAATGAGCAGTTCTTC.

This chain joins TRBV27 and TRBJ1-1, with TRBD1 identical over 7 bases. Unmatched junction bases numbered 5, after V lost 3 bases and J lost 4 bases. Germline V gives CDR1 MNHEY, CDR2 SMNVEV (reference sequence). The CDR3 totals 14 residues. This chain's CDR3 is CASSLARGSTEAFF. The CDR3 nucleotides read TGTGCCAGCAGTTTGGCCAGGGGGTCCACTGAAGCTTTCTTT.

The chain has TRBV28 and TRBJ2-3; no reliable D call. Germline V lookup: CDR1 MDHEN, CDR2 SYDVKM. V lost 2 bases and J lost 1, with 4 bases in between. CDR3 length equals 13 residues. CDR3 sequence: CASSLPGTDTQYF. For the CDR3, the DNA is TGTGCCAGCAGTTTACCCGGCACAGATACGCAGTATTTT.

The chain is built from TRBV7-9 and TRBJ1-6; TRBD1 aligns across 8 bases. The CDR3 extends over 14 amino acids. Germline V gene lookup returns CDR1 SEHNR and CDR2 FQNEAQ (reference sequence). With V trimmed by 3 bases and J by 8 bases, 3 bases remained unmatched. Here the CDR3 reads CASSLDRDYSPLHF. CDR3 coding DNA: TGTGCCAGCAGCTTGGACAGGGATTATTCACCCCTCCACTTT.

The chain recombines TRBV10-3 with TRBJ1-4; maybe TRBD1 (5 bases). Germline CDR1 reads ENHRY; CDR2 reads SYGVKD. V gave up 2 bases and J gave up 0 bases, with 10 bases separating them. The CDR3 extends over 16 amino acids. The CDR3 spells CAISENGGSTNEKLFF. In nucleotides, the CDR3 is TGTGCCATCAGTGAGAACGGGGGGTCAACTAATGAAAAACTGTTTTTT.

V and J are TRBV7-2 and TRBJ2-3; TRBD1 matches 8 bases. CDR3 length equals 16 residues. CDR1 is SGHTA and CDR2 is FQGNSA in the germline V gene. The ends lost 5 bases at V and 6 bases at J; junction bases unmatched: 13. The CDR3 here is CASSPNWARGRDTQYF. CDR3 in DNA: TGTGCCAGCAGCCCAAACTGGGCCAGGGGGCGGGATACGCAGTATTTT. Drawing the rest from reference TRBV7-2 and TRBJ2-3, the complete variable domain is GAGVSQSPSNKVTEKGKDVELRCDPISGHTALYWYRQSLGQGLEFLIYFQGNSAPDKSGLPSDRFSAERTGGSVSTLTIQRTQQEDSAVYLCASSPNWARGRDTQYFGPGTRLTVL.

The chain combines TRBV28 with TRBJ1-5; D is uncertain. CDR1 and CDR2 (germline): MDHEN, SYDVKM. This CDR3 has 17 residues. The V gene lost 3 bases and the J gene lost 1 base, with 16 bases spanning the gap. As DNA, the CDR3 is TGTGCCAGCAGTTTTCCCGGGAAGGGCGACAGCAATCAGCCCCAGCATTTT. It codes for CASSFPGKGDSNQPQHF.

The chain carries TRBV20-1 and TRBJ1-2; no clear D gene. V was cut by 3 bases and J by 1 base, with 9 bases left in between. Germline-derived CDR1 and CDR2 are DFQATT and SNEGSKA (reference sequence). The CDR3 sequence is 13 residues long. DNA of the CDR3: TGCAGTGCTAGTGTCAGGTTTAACTATGGCTACACCTTC. Protein product: CSASVRFNYGYTF.

The V and J genes are TRBV28 and TRBJ2-7; 13 bases align to TRBD2. Trimming cost V 6 bases and J 0 bases; bases outside gene matches: 5. The germline CDR1 and CDR2 sequences are MDHEN and SYDVKM. The CDR3 covers 16 residues. CDR3 sequence reads: CASSQTSGRASYEQYF. The CDR3 nucleotides are TGTGCCAGCAGCCAAACTAGCGGGAGGGCCTCCTACGAGCAGTACTTC.

This rearrangement joins TRBV9 to TRBJ1-4, with D unclear. Germline-derived CDR1 and CDR2 are SGDLS and YYNGEE. The CDR3 runs 14 residues. V was cut by 0 bases and J by 5 bases, with 8 bases left in between. The CDR3 spells CASSVGLQNEKLFF. Here the CDR3 DNA reads TGTGCCAGCAGCGTAGGACTCCAGAATGAAAAACTGTTTTTT.

The chain has TRBV25-1 and TRBJ1-5; D not certain. V was pared by 5 bases and J by 3 bases, with 8 bases between. CDR1 is MGHDK, CDR2 SYGVNS, per germline. CDR3 length: 13 amino acids. CDR3 sequence: CASSTQNNQPQHF. The CDR3 DNA reads as TGTGCCAGCAGTACCCAGAACAATCAGCCCCAGCATTTT.

The rearrangement joins TRBV2 to TRBJ2-2; D not certain. The CDR3 length is 11 residues. V lost 6 bases and J lost 4, with 3 bases in between. Germline CDR1 is SNHLY and CDR2 is FYNNEI. The CDR3 nucleotides are TGTGCCAGCAGCCTCACCGGGGAGCTGTTTTTT. This codes for CASSLTGELFF.

This chain joins TRBV28 and TRBJ1-5; D may be TRBD1 (5 bases). The V end lost 1 base, the J end lost 0 bases, and 10 bases lay between the germline ends. Germline lookup yields CDR1 MDHEN and CDR2 SYDVKM. There are 16 residues in the CDR3. CDR3 loop: CASSLLDSYSNQPQHF. The CDR3 coding sequence is TGTGCCAGCAGTTTATTAGACAGCTATAGCAATCAGCCCCAGCATTTT.

This chain connects TRBV2 to TRBJ2-7, with TRBD1 identical over 10 bases. V gave up 4 bases and J gave up 1 base; unmatched junction bases: 1. Germline CDR1 is SNHLY and CDR2 is FYNNEI. The CDR3 contains 14 residues. CDR3 in DNA: TGTGCCAGCAGTGCGGACAGGGGGTCCTACGAGCAGTACTTC. This gives the protein CASSADRGSYEQYF.

This sequence joins TRBV5-1 and TRBJ2-7; TRBD1 matches at 10 bases. The CDR3 covers 16 residues. J gave up 2 bases and V 4 bases, and 9 bases lay outside the gene matches. Germline V CDR1 and CDR2: SGHRS, YFSETQ. In nucleotides, the CDR3 is TGCGCCAGCAGCCTTCTAGCCGGGACAGGGGCCTACGAGCAGTACTTC. This codes for CASSLLAGTGAYEQYF.

The J gene is TRBJ2-1, the V gene TRBV10-1; the match to TRBD2 covers 12 bases. The CDR3 sequence is 18 residues long. Trimming cost V 6 bases and J 2 bases; bases outside gene matches: 11. The V gene's germline CDR1 is WNHNN and CDR2 SYGVQD (reference sequence). DNA for the CDR3: TGCGCCAGCAGGAGACTAGCGGGAGAGAGGGTGGCCTACAATGAGCAGTTCTTC. Protein product: CASRRLAGERVAYNEQFF.

This sequence joins TRBV11-2 and TRBJ1-3; TRBD1 is a possible D gene (5 bases). This CDR3 comprises 19 residues. CDR1 is SGHAT, CDR2 FQNNGV, per germline. Trimming took 4 bases from V and 0 from J, leaving 22 bases between them. The CDR3 DNA reads TGTGCCAGCAGCTACTGGGGCAGAACTCTGGGGAACTCTGGAAACACCATATATTTT. Translating gives CASSYWGRTLGNSGNTIYF. The full variable domain, in which reference TRBV11-2 and TRBJ1-3 provide the parts outside the CDR3, is EAGVAQSPRYKIIEKRQSVAFWCNPISGHATLYWYQQILGQGPKLLIQFQNNGVVDDSQLPKDRFSAERLKGVDSTLKIQPAKLEDSAVYLCASSYWGRTLGNSGNTIYFGEGSWLTVV.

The chain joins TRBV4-1 to TRBJ2-1; TRBD2 matches at 9 bases. CDR3 length: 15 amino acids. Germline CDR1 is MGHRA and CDR2 is YSYEKL. The V segment lost 4 bases and the J segment 4 bases; nucleotides outside the gene matches: 5. The CDR3 sequence: CASSRGTSPYNEQFF. The CDR3 coding sequence is TGCGCCAGCAGCCGAGGGACTAGCCCTTACAATGAGCAGTTCTTC.

The chain employs TRBV6-6 and TRBJ2-7, with D possibly TRBD2 on 5 matching bases. From germline, CDR1 is MNHNY and CDR2 SVGAGI (reference sequence). Trimming took off 0 bases at V and 2 bases at J, with 14 bases between the two ends. The CDR3 runs to 16 residues. CDR3 region: CASSYSDGVPTYEQYF. CDR3 nucleotide sequence: TGTGCCAGCAGTTACTCCGACGGGGTCCCCACCTACGAGCAGTACTTC.

The genes are TRBV6-5 and TRBJ2-7, with 7 bases that match TRBD1. Germline V lookup: CDR1 MNHEY, CDR2 SVGAGI. The junction had 8 bases not matched to a gene; V was cut back by 5 bases and J by 4 bases. The CDR3 sequence is 14 residues long. CDR3: CASSLETGWYEQYF. In DNA, the CDR3 is TGTGCCAGCAGTCTCGAGACAGGGTGGTACGAGCAGTACTTC.

The chain employs TRBV6-1 and TRBJ2-1, with D possibly TRBD2 on 5 matching bases. The CDR3 runs 19 residues. Germline V gene lookup returns CDR1 MNHNS and CDR2 SASEGT. Trimming removed 4 bases from V and 1 base from J, with 23 bases in between. The CDR3 sequence is CASSVRTVIMMGSYNEQFF. CDR3 bases: TGTGCCAGCAGTGTCAGGACTGTAATTATGATGGGGTCCTACAATGAGCAGTTCTTC.

This chain joins TRBV28 and TRBJ2-2, with D perhaps TRBD2 (5 bases). The CDR3 totals 14 residues. The germline V gene has CDR1 MDHEN and CDR2 SYDVKM. Deletions cut 3 bases from V and 7 bases from J, with 12 bases between. The CDR3, as DNA: TGTGCCAGCAGTTTTCAGAGGGCCGACGGGGAGCTGTTTTTT. The encoded protein is CASSFQRADGELFF.

This clone was seen once. In DNA, the CDR3 is TGTGCCAGCAGTCACATGACACTTACCCTATCCTACGAGCAGTACTTC. Translating gives CASSHMTLTLSYEQYF. The chain combines TRBV28 with TRBJ2-7; D is ambiguous. The V gene lost 5 bases and the J gene lost 1 base, with 18 bases spanning the gap. CDR1 and CDR2 (germline): MDHEN, SYDVKM. The CDR3 is 16 residues long.